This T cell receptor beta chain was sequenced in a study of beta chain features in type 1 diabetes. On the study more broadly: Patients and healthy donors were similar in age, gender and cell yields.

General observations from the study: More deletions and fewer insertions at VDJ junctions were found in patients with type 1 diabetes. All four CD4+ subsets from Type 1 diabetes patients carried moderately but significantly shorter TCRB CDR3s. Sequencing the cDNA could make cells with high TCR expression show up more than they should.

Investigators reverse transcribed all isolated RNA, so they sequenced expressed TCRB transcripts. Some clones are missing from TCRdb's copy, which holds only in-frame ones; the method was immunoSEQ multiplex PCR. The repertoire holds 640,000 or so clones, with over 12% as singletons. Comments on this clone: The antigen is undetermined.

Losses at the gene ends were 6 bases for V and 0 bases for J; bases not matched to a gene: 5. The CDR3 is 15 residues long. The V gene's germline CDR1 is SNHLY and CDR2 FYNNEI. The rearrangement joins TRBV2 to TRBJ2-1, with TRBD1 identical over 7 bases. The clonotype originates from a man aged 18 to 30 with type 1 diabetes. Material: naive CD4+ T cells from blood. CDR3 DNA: TGTGCCAGCAGGTACGGGGACAGCTCCTACAATGAGCAGTTCTTC. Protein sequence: CASRYGDSSYNEQFF.